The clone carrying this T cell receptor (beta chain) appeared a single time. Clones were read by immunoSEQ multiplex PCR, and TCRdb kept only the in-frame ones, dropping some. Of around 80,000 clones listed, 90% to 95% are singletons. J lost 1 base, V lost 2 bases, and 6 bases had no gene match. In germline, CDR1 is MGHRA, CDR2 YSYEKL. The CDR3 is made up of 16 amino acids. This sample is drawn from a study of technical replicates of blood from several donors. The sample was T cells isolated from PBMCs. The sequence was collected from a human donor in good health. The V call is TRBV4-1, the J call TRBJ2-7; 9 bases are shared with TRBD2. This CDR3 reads CASSQFSGSPSYEQYF. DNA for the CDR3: TGCGCCAGCAGCCAATTTAGCGGGAGCCCTTCCTACGAGCAGTACTTC.